Below, one TCR beta chain is given with its context. Its antigen specificity is not known. No base quality values were provided; no much bigger clone lies one nucleotide off. This specimen belongs to a study of Ad26.COV2.S vaccination and SARS-CoV-2 variants (dated by TCRdb to about 2021). For the wider study: Donors in the vaccine arm were drawn from COV1001, a multicentre, randomized, double-blind, placebo-controlled phase I-IIa trial testing Ad26.COV2.S in healthy adults. Blinding of investigators to trial group allocation was maintained during experiments and outcome assessment. Sequencing of the TCRbeta repertoire served to evaluate the specificity and breadth of SARS-CoV-2-reactive T cell receptors following Ad26.COV2.S vaccination. Ad26.COV2.S was administered intramuscularly at 5 x 10^10 or 1 x 10^11 viral particles, either as a single shot or as two shots given 56 days apart. Trial participants were randomized into five groups of five, in which low-dose or high-dose Ad26.COV2.S was given once or twice, or placebo was given on both occasions. A total of roughly 32 samples were included in the TCR-sequenced set, comprising roughly 19 Ad26.COV2.S vaccine recipients, 5 placebo recipients and 8 SARS-CoV-2 convalescent individuals.

The CDR3, cysteine through phenylalanine, is 15 amino acids long. Only the CDR3 region is kept as DNA, spanning 45 bases read in frame from base 1. CDR1 and CDR2 (SGHTA, FQGNSA) derive from the germline V gene. V is reduced by 3 bases and J by 4 bases, leaving a spacing of 13 bases between them. The paper's findings and limits, for the study overall: The study lacked the statistical power to compare responses across vaccine doses or regimens. Higher spike-specific TCR breadth was observed in Ad26.COV2.S recipients than in placebo recipients (P = 0.0014). According to the authors, total T cell responses may have been underestimated by the TCR breadth and depth analyses. Comparable non-spike TCR breadth was observed between vaccine and placebo recipients, consistent with only spike being contained in the vaccine. After vaccination, spike-specific CD8+ and CD4+ T cell responses were reported to show substantial breadth.

The immunoSEQ Assay was the method used to sequence TCRbeta CDR3 regions. After extraction, genomic DNA underwent amplification by bias-controlled multiplex PCR, followed by high-throughput sequencing. The original pipeline was this. To quantify the absolute abundance of every unique TCRbeta CDR3 region, sequences were collapsed and filtered. T cell fraction was estimated by normalizing TCRbeta template counts to usable DNA, which was measured by amplifying reference genes present in all nucleated cells. Repertoire TCRs were annotated as SARS-CoV-2-specific by exact matching of V gene, CDR3 amino acid sequence and J gene to a known reactive TCR set. The reference SARS-CoV-2 TCR set was derived from MIRA and filtered for enrichment in COVID-19-positive ImmuneCODE repertoires, a step that removed public or cross-reactive TCRs. Drawing on the MIRA antigens, annotated TCRs were analysed further at the level of specific ORF or position within ORF. Breadth was defined as annotated unique rearrangements over total unique productive rearrangements; depth was the summed frequency of those rearrangements. Group comparisons of TCR breadth used two-sided Wilcoxon rank-sum tests. Here the immuneACCESS table is served through TCRdb, limited to in-frame sequences with V and J called. Missing clones are a known gap in these copies; in checked studies unresolved V genes cover under half, and the rest lacks a known reason. V and J calls and clone size come straight from that table; D and trimming were deduced from the DNA. The sample contains more than 400,000 clones, around 92% of them found a single time. The top ten clones comprise approximately 1.7% of the sample.

What this sample's treatment or condition label stands for: around 19 received Ad26.COV2.S at low or high dose, single or two shots; several received placebo; per-sample allocation not given. Repertoires of vaccine and placebo recipients were sequenced from samples taken on day 63 after the first injection. Cohort 1b enrolled roughly 25 adults aged 18-55 years at a single site in Boston, USA, between 29 July and 7 August 2020. Ad26.COV2.S was a replication-incompetent adenovirus type 26 vector expressing a prefusion-stabilized SARS-CoV-2 spike protein from the original Wuhan strain. The rearranged segments are TRBV7-2 and TRBJ1-5; the D gene identity is not certain. The sequence was obtained from a person aged 18 to 59 who received the Ad26.COV2.S COVID-19 vaccine or a placebo. The material sequenced was peripheral blood, taken in a trial of Ad26.COV2.S vaccine versus placebo. The base sequence is TGTGCCAGCAGCTTCGACGTGGGTTCAAATCAGCCCCAGCATTTT. Its translation reads: CASSFDVGSNQPQHF. This CDR3, with the reference TRBV7-2 and TRBJ1-5 proteins standing in past its ends, gives the full variable domain GAGVSQSPSNKVTEKGKDVELRCDPISGHTALYWYRQSLGQGLEFLIYFQGNSAPDKSGLPSDRFSAERTGGSVSTLTIQRTQQEDSAVYLCASSFDVGSNQPQHFGDGTRLSIL.